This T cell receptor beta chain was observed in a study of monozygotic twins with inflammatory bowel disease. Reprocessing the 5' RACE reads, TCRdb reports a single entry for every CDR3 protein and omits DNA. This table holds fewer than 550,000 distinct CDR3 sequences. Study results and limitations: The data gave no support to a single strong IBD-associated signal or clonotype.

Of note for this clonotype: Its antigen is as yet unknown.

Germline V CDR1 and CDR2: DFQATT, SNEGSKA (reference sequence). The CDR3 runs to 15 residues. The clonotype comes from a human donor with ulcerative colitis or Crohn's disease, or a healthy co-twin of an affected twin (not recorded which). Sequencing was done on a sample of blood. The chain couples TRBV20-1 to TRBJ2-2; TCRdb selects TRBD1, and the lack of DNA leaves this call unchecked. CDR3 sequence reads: CSARTGTGWSGELFF.